One and the same sample provided the 25 T cell receptor beta chains below, sequenced in a study of blood T cell repertoires in COVID-19. Repertoires were generated with immunoSEQ multiplex PCR, while TCRdb's copy carries only in-frame clones and drops some. The sample contains fewer than 350,000 clones, almost 90% of which appear only once. The sequencing sample was made of PBMCs or T cells enriched from blood (not recorded which). All receptors derive from a woman aged 18-29 years with acute COVID-19.

The J gene is TRBJ1-2, the V gene TRBV7-2; a possible D gene is TRBD1 (6 bases). The V end lost 5 bases, the J end lost 4 bases, and 14 bases lay between the germline ends. Germline V CDR1 and CDR2: SGHTA, FQGNSA. This CDR3 is built from 14 residues. The CDR3 loop is CASSEQGFSYGYTF. CDR3 nucleotide sequence: TGTGCCAGCAGCGAACAGGGTTTCAGCTATGGCTACACCTTC.

The chain carries TRBV7-3 and TRBJ1-1; TRBD1 matches at 7 bases. Per the germline V gene, CDR1 is SGHTA and CDR2 is FQGTGA. The CDR3 is made up of 16 amino acids. Germline trimming cut 5 bases from V and 3 bases from J; bases unmatched to any gene: 12. The CDR3 is CASSPLLGQKDTEAFF. The CDR3 DNA reads TGTGCCAGCAGCCCTTTGCTGGGACAGAAGGACACTGAAGCTTTCTTT. The whole variable domain, remainder taken from reference TRBV7-3 and TRBJ1-1, is GAGVSQTPSNKVTEKGKYVELRCDPISGHTALYWYRQSLGQGPEFLIYFQGTGAADDSGLPNDRFFAVRPEGSVSTLKIQRTERGDSAVYLCASSPLLGQKDTEAFFGQGTRLTVV.

V is TRBV7-2 and J is TRBJ2-1, with unresolved D. The CDR3 has 16 residues. V was cut by 1 base and J by 2 bases, with 12 bases left in between. Germline CDR1 reads SGHTA; CDR2 reads FQGNSA. The CDR3 DNA reads as TGTGCCAGCAGCTTAGACTTTAGCCTTCCCTACAATGAGCAGTTCTTC. This gives the protein CASSLDFSLPYNEQFF. The full variable domain, in which reference TRBV7-2 and TRBJ2-1 provide the parts outside the CDR3, is GAGVSQSPSNKVTEKGKDVELRCDPISGHTALYWYRQSLGQGLEFLIYFQGNSAPDKSGLPSDRFSAERTGGSVSTLTIQRTQQEDSAVYLCASSLDFSLPYNEQFFGPGTRLTVL.

The chain joins TRBV5-6 to TRBJ2-7; the match to TRBD1 covers 7 bases. The CDR3 has 15 residues. Germline assignment: CDR1 SGHDT and CDR2 YYEEEE. V dropped 2 bases and J dropped 3; count of bases not matched to a gene: 8. CDR3 coding DNA: TGTGCCAGCAGCTTACCGGGACAGAACCTCTACGAGCAGTACTTC. As protein: CASSLPGQNLYEQYF.

The chain recombines TRBV30 with TRBJ2-5; 12 bases align to TRBD2. Germline V lookup: CDR1 GTSNPN, CDR2 SVGIG (reference sequence). The CDR3 is 19 residues long. J was trimmed by 5 bases and V by 0 bases; bases with no gene match: 16. The CDR3 here is CAWSVIGVLAGGGEETQYF. In DNA, the CDR3 is TGTGCCTGGAGTGTAATCGGTGTCCTAGCGGGAGGGGGGGAGGAGACCCAGTACTTC.

The chain links TRBV3-1 (or the pseudogene TRBV3-2) to TRBJ1-1; D may be TRBD1 (5 bases). This CDR3 comprises 11 residues. Between the trimmed V and J ends, which lost 8 bases and 4 bases, there was a span of 8 bases. Per the germline V gene, CDR1 is LGHDT and CDR2 is YNNKEL (reference sequence). For the CDR3, the DNA is TGTGCCAGCCAGGGAAGCACTGAAGCTTTCTTT. Protein product: CASQGSTEAFF.

J is TRBJ2-7 and V is TRBV7-8, with 11 bases that match TRBD1. Germline CDR1 reads SGHVS; CDR2 reads FQNEAQ. The CDR3 is 16 amino acids. J lost 1 base, V lost 6 bases, and 8 bases had no gene match. The CDR3: CASRQDRGPQSYEQYF. For the CDR3, the DNA is TGTGCCAGCAGGCAGGACAGGGGGCCCCAGTCCTACGAGCAGTACTTC.

This chain links TRBV5-1 with TRBJ2-3, with D perhaps matching TRBD2 (6 bases). V lost 2 bases to trimming and J lost 0 bases, with 7 bases between them. Germline values: CDR1 SGHRS, CDR2 YFSETQ. The CDR3 has 14 amino acids. CDR3 in DNA: TGCGCCAGCAGCTTTGGGACTAGCACAGATACGCAGTATTTT. It encodes CASSFGTSTDTQYF. Full variable domain (missing parts from reference TRBV5-1 and TRBJ2-3): KAGVTQTPRYLIKTRGQQVTLSCSPISGHRSVSWYQQTPGQGLQFLFEYFSETQRNKGNFPGRFSGRQFSNSRSEMNVSTLELGDSALYLCASSFGTSTDTQYFGPGTRLTVL.

The rearrangement links TRBV2 to TRBJ1-2; the D gene is possibly TRBD1 (5 bases). The length of the CDR3 is 12 residues. Germline loops: CDR1 SNHLY, CDR2 FYNNEI. V lost 7 bases and J 8 bases, leaving 14 bases between the germline ends. CDR3 region: CASIRQLGGYTF. The CDR3 DNA reads TGTGCCAGCATCAGACAGCTGGGGGGCTACACCTTC.

The chain joins TRBV6-5 to TRBJ2-1; 9 bases agree with TRBD2. V lost 6 bases and J lost 2; bases outside the gene matches: 5. Germline V gene sequence: CDR1 MNHEY, CDR2 SVGAGI. The CDR3 contains 15 residues. The CDR3 loop reads CASRPASGAYNEQFF. In DNA form, the CDR3 reads TGTGCCAGCAGACCCGCTAGCGGGGCCTACAATGAGCAGTTCTTC.

The gene calls are TRBV7-2 and TRBJ1-6; no firm D call. This CDR3 comprises 13 residues. Trimming took 6 bases from V and 5 from J, leaving 8 bases between them. Germline-derived CDR1 and CDR2 are SGHTA and FQGNSA. CDR3 loop: CASRSKNNSPLHF. CDR3 nucleotide sequence: TGTGCCAGCAGATCTAAGAATAATTCACCCCTCCACTTT. Full variable domain (missing parts from reference TRBV7-2 and TRBJ1-6): GAGVSQSPSNKVTEKGKDVELRCDPISGHTALYWYRQSLGQGLEFLIYFQGNSAPDKSGLPSDRFSAERTGGSVSTLTIQRTQQEDSAVYLCASRSKNNSPLHFGNGTRLTVT.

V is TRBV19 and J is TRBJ2-1; 8 positions match TRBD1. CDR3 size: 15 residues. J lost 9 bases, V lost 7 bases, and 14 bases had no gene match. Per germline, CDR1 LNHDA and CDR2 SQIVND (reference sequence). The CDR3 DNA reads TGTGCCAGTACCCCATTAAGGACAGGGTCAAGTGAGCAGTTCTTC. Translated: CASTPLRTGSSEQFF.

CDR3 region: CASSILQGNTEAFF. The CDR3 nucleotides read TGTGCCAGCAGTATATTACAGGGAAACACTGAAGCTTTCTTT. V is TRBV6-5 and J is TRBJ1-1; weak D call: TRBD1 (6 bases). The CDR3 covers 14 residues. Trimming stripped 5 bases from V and 2 bases from J, with 12 bases between. CDR1 is MNHEY and CDR2 is SVGAGI in the germline V gene.

The gene calls are TRBV27 and TRBJ1-5; TRBD1 agrees at 7 bases. The CDR3 has 13 amino acids. The V gene's germline CDR1 is MNHEY and CDR2 SMNVEV (reference sequence). Trimming took 8 bases from V and 5 from J; bases not matched to a gene: 6. DNA of the CDR3: TGTGCCAGCGCCTACAGGGGCGATCAGCCCCAGCATTTT. Amino acids: CASAYRGDQPQHF.

V and J are TRBV27 and TRBJ1-2; D gene ambiguous. The germline V and J ends were trimmed by 2 bases and 4 bases, with 11 bases remaining between them. CDR3 length: 14 amino acids. CDR1 and CDR2 (germline): MNHEY, SMNVEV (reference sequence). CDR3 DNA: TGTGCCAGCAGTTTAGTTTTCGGTGTCTATGGCTACACCTTC. Translation: CASSLVFGVYGYTF.

This chain joins TRBV27 and TRBJ1-6; no clear D. CDR3 size: 17 residues. Trimming pared 4 bases from V and 9 bases from J, leaving 22 bases between. Germline V gene data show CDR1 as MNHEY and CDR2 as SMNVEV (reference sequence). CDR3 residues: CASSSADGGSSSSPLHF. The CDR3 nucleotides read TGTGCCAGCAGTTCGGCCGATGGCGGCTCATCGTCTTCACCCCTCCACTTT.

The CDR3: CASSPPGQVYSPLHF. The CDR3 DNA sequence: TGCGCCAGCAGCCCCCCGGGACAGGTTTATTCACCCCTCCACTTT. V gene TRBV4-1 combines with J gene TRBJ1-6; 8 positions agree with TRBD1. CDR3 size: 15 residues. CDR1 is MGHRA and CDR2 is YSYEKL in the germline V gene. The trim removed 4 bases at V and 8 bases at J, leaving 7 bases unmatched.

V is TRBV11-2 and J is TRBJ2-7; 8 bases line up with TRBD1. The trim removed 5 bases at V and 3 bases at J, leaving 3 bases unmatched. Germline V gene data show CDR1 as SGHAT and CDR2 as FQNNGV. This CDR3 is built from 13 residues. Here the CDR3 reads CASSNTGGYEQYF. CDR3 bases: TGTGCCAGCAGCAATACAGGGGGCTACGAGCAGTACTTC. The full variable domain, completed using reference TRBV11-2 and TRBJ2-7, is EAGVAQSPRYKIIEKRQSVAFWCNPISGHATLYWYQQILGQGPKLLIQFQNNGVVDDSQLPKDRFSAERLKGVDSTLKIQPAKLEDSAVYLCASSNTGGYEQYFGPGTRLTVT.

The chain combines TRBV24-1 with TRBJ2-7, with a possible D match to TRBD1 (6 bases). V lost 0 bases and J lost 3, with 23 bases in between. This CDR3 is built from 19 residues. CDR1 is KGHDR and CDR2 is SFDVKD in the germline V gene. CDR3 nucleotide sequence: TGTGCCACCAGTGATTTGCCACACGGAACAGGGATGGTGCGCTACGAGCAGTACTTC. Translation gives CATSDLPHGTGMVRYEQYF.

The rearrangement uses TRBV2 and TRBJ2-1; TRBD1 matches at 9 bases. After removal of 8 bases from V and 9 bases from J, the junction contained 11 bases not matched to a gene. Germline-derived CDR1 and CDR2 are SNHLY and FYNNEI. This CDR3 is built from 14 residues. CDR3 loop: CASGRDRELGEQFF. CDR3 nucleotides: TGTGCCAGCGGCCGGGACAGGGAATTGGGTGAGCAGTTCTTC.

CDR3 sequence (DNA): TGTGCCAGCAGCACTAGCCCCGGGAGAGCAGGCACAGATACGCAGTATTTT. Its protein is CASSTSPGRAGTDTQYF. V and J are TRBV7-3 and TRBJ2-3, with D possibly being TRBD2 (6 bases). Trimming removed 5 bases at V and 1 base at J, with 19 bases between. Per germline, CDR1 SGHTA and CDR2 FQGTGA. The CDR3 has 17 amino acids.

The rearrangement joins TRBV5-6 to TRBJ1-5; D not resolved. V lost 0 bases, J lost 3 bases, and 7 bases lay in between. Germline assignment: CDR1 SGHDT and CDR2 YYEEEE. The CDR3 extends over 14 amino acids. The CDR3 sequence: CASSLERDNQPQHF. For the CDR3, the DNA is TGTGCCAGCAGCTTGGAGAGGGACAATCAGCCCCAGCATTTT.

The chain uses TRBV5-1 and TRBJ1-2; D is uncertain. Per the germline V gene, CDR1 is SGHRS and CDR2 is YFSETQ. This CDR3 has 14 amino acids. Trimming pared 2 bases from V and 2 bases from J, leaving 10 bases between. CDR3 sequence reads: CASSLGNSNYGYTF. The CDR3 bases are TGCGCCAGCAGCTTAGGAAACAGCAACTATGGCTACACCTTC.

The chain has TRBV4-1 and TRBJ2-7; 12 bases map to TRBD2. Germline CDR1 reads MGHRA; CDR2 reads YSYEKL. The length of the CDR3 is 15 residues. J lost 3 bases, V lost 4 bases, and 4 bases had no gene match. CDR3 region: CASSPTSGSYYEQYF. CDR3 coding DNA: TGCGCCAGCAGCCCGACTAGCGGGAGTTACTACGAGCAGTACTTC.

This clone was counted once. V usage is TRBV29-1 and J usage is TRBJ2-3; 7 nucleotides agree with TRBD2. The V gene's germline CDR1 is SQVTM and CDR2 ANQGSEA. V gave up 3 bases and J gave up 5 bases; unmatched junction bases: 14. The CDR3 consists of 16 residues. The CDR3 sequence is CSVEIPGAGAGDTQYF. The CDR3 DNA is TGCAGCGTTGAGATCCCCGGGGCGGGAGCGGGAGATACGCAGTATTTT.